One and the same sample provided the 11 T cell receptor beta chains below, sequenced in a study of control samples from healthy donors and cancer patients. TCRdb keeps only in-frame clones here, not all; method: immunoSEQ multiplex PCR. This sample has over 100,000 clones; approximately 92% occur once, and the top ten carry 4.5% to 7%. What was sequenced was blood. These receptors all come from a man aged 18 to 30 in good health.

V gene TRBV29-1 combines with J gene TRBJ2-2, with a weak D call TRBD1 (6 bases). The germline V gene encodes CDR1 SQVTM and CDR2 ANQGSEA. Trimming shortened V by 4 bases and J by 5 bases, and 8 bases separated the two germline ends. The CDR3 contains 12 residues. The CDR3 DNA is TGCAGCGTTGGAACAGGGACCGGGGAGCTGTTTTTT. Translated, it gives CSVGTGTGELFF.

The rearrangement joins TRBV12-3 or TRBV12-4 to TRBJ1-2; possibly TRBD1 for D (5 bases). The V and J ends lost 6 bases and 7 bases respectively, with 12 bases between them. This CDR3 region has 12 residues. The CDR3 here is CASSPTTGGYTF. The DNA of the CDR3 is TGTGCCAGCAGCCCAACCACAGGTGGCTACACCTTC.

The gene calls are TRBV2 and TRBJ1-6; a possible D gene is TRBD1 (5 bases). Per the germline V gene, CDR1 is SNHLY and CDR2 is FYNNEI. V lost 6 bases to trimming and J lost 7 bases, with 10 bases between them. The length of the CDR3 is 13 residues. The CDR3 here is CASRWGENSPLHF. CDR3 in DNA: TGTGCCAGCAGGTGGGGGGAAAATTCACCCCTCCACTTT.

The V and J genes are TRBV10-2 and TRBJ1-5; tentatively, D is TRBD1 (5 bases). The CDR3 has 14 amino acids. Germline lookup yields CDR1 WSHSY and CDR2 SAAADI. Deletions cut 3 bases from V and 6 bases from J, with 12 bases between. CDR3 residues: CASSDVGGGQPQHF. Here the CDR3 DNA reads TGCGCCAGCAGTGACGTGGGGGGGGGTCAGCCCCAGCATTTT.

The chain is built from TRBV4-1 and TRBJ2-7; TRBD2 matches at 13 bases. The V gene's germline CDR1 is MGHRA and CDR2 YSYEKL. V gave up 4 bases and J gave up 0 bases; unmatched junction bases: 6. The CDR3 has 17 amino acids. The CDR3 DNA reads TGCGCCAGCAGCCGAACAGGACTAGCGGGGGCCTCCTACGAGCAGTACTTC. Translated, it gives CASSRTGLAGASYEQYF.

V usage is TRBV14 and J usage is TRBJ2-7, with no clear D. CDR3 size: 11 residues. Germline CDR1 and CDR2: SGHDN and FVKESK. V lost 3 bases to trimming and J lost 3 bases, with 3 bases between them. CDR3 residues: CASSQHYEQYF. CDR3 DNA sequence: TGTGCCAGCAGCCAGCACTACGAGCAGTACTTC.

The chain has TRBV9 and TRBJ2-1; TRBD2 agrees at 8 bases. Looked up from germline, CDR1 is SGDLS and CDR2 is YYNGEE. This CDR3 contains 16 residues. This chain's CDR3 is CATSRGASGSYNEQFF. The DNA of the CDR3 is TGTGCTACATCCCGAGGCGCTAGCGGGTCCTACAATGAGCAGTTCTTC.

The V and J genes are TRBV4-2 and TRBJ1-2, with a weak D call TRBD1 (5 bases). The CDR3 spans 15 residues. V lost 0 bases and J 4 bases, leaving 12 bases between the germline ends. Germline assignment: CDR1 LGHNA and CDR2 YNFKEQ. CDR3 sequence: CASSQEGRRSYGYTF. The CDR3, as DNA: TGTGCCAGCAGCCAAGAGGGGCGCAGGAGCTATGGCTACACCTTC.

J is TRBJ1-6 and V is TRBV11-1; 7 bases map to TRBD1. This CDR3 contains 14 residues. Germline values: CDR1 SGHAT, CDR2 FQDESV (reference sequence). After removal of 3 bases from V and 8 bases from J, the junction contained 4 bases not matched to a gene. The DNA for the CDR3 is TGTGCCAGCAGCTTCGGCAGGGGGGATTCACCCCTCCACTTT. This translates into CASSFGRGDSPLHF.

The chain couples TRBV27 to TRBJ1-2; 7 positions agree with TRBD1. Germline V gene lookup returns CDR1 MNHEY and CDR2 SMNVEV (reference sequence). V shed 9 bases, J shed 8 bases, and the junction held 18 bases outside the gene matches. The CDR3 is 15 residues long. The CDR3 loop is CASGSGRGQRKGYTF. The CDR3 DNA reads TGTGCCAGTGGATCGGGGAGGGGGCAAAGGAAGGGCTACACCTTC.

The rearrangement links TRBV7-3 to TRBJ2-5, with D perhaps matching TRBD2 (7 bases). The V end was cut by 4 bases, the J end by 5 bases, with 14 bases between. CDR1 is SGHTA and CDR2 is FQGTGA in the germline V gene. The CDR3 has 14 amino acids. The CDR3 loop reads CASSSHRGAETQYF. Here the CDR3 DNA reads TGTGCCAGCAGCTCACATCGGGGGGCTGAGACCCAGTACTTC.